This T cell receptor (beta chain) comes out of a study of T cells in Graves' hyperthyroidism and ophthalmopathy. Across the study: Peripheral blood was obtained at initial diagnosis, preceding any treatment.

The CDR3 regions of TCR beta were amplified from RNA transcripts. HTBI primers were employed in a first-round RT-PCR of the TCR CDR3. MiXCR, run by TCRdb on the multiplex PCR reads, gives a single entry per CDR3 protein. The profile shows a few hundred thousand distinct CDR3 sequences, about 13% of them singletons. This CDR3 spans 17 amino acids. The germline CDR1 and CDR2 sequences are SGHDN and FVKESK. Trimming at V came to 3 bases and at J to 6 bases, leaving 11 bases not matched to a gene. This clonotype was found a few times. Sequencing input: blood. The chain combines TRBV14 with TRBJ1-6, with 7 bases lining up with TRBD1. This receptor was taken from a woman under 30 with Graves' hyperthyroidism. The CDR3 bases are TGTGCCAGCAGCCAGTCGGGACAGTGGGGCTCTAATTCACCCCTCCACTTT. Amino acids: CASSQSGQWGSNSPLHF.